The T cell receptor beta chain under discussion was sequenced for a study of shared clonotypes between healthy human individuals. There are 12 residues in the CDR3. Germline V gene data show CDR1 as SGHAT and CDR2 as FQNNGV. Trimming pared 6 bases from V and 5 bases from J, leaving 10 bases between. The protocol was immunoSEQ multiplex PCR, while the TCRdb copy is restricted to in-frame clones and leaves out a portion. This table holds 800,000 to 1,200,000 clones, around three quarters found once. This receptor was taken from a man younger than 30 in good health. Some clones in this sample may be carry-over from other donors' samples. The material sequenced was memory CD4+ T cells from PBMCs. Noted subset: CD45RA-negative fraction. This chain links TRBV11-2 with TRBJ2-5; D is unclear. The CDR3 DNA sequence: TGTGCCAGCAGGTCCGATGGGGAGACCCAGTACTTC. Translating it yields CASRSDGETQYF.